Listed below are T cell receptor beta chains from one sample, sequenced in a study of T cells in Graves' hyperthyroidism and ophthalmopathy. MiXCR was run by TCRdb on the multiplex PCR reads, yielding one entry per CDR3 protein. The sample lists about 110,000 distinct CDR3 sequences; approximately 16% were seen once. Sequencing was done on a sample of blood. Receptors were obtained from a woman between 45 and 65 years old with Graves' hyperthyroidism. Both conserved end residues are part of each CDR3. A D gene is named only where the DNA matches it firmly. The listing skips clone size in some rows; elsewhere it reads once, few, many or a size class.

CDR3aa: CAISEFGEQYF
CDR3nt: TGTGCCATCAGTGAGTTTGGCGAGCAGTACTTC
j_gene: TRBJ2-7
len: 11
v_gene: TRBV10-3
abundance: many
d_gene: .

CDR3aa: CASSQVTGAETQYF
CDR3nt: TGTGCCAGCAGCCAAGTCACCGGGGCAGAGACCCAGTACTTC
j_gene: TRBJ2-5
len: 14
v_gene: TRBV3-1
abundance: many
d_gene: .

CDR3aa: CATSLGTQPDQPQHF
CDR3nt: TGTGCCACCAGCCTTGGCACGCAACCTGATCAGCCCCAGCATTTT
j_gene: TRBJ1-5
len: 15
v_gene: TRBV24-1
abundance: many
d_gene: .

CDR3aa: CASSFGGVGQPQHF
CDR3nt: TGTGCCAGCAGTTTTGGAGGGGTAGGTCAGCCCCAGCATTTT
j_gene: TRBJ1-5
len: 14
v_gene: TRBV27
abundance: many
d_gene: .

CDR3aa: CASRDSQETQYF
CDR3nt: TGTGCCAGTCGGGACAGCCAAGAGACCCAGTACTTC
j_gene: TRBJ2-5
len: 12
v_gene: TRBV28
abundance: many
d_gene: TRBD1

CDR3aa: CATSEPGVSGELFF
CDR3nt: TGTGCCACCAGTGAGCCAGGGGTCTCCGGGGAGCTGTTTTTT
j_gene: TRBJ2-2
len: 14
v_gene: TRBV24-1
abundance: many
d_gene: .

CDR3aa: CASSLQSGARDPQYF
CDR3nt: TGTGCCAGCAGCTTACAGTCGGGGGCTCGCGATCCCCAGTACTTC
j_gene: TRBJ2-5
len: 15
v_gene: TRBV7-9
abundance: many
d_gene: .

CDR3aa: CASSLSLRLAGGGTGELFF
CDR3nt: TGTGCCAGCAGTTTATCCCTCCGACTAGCGGGGGGGGGCACCGGGGAGCTGTTTTTT
j_gene: TRBJ2-2
len: 19
v_gene: TRBV27
abundance: many
d_gene: TRBD2

CDR3aa: CASSWGGATPGTQYF
CDR3nt: TGTGCCAGCAGTTGGGGGGGGGCTACGCCCGGGACCCAGTACTTC
j_gene: TRBJ2-5
len: 15
v_gene: TRBV28
abundance: .
d_gene: .

CDR3aa: CSARGTSGRDTQYF
CDR3nt: TGCAGTGCTAGGGGGACTAGCGGGAGGGATACGCAGTATTTT
j_gene: TRBJ2-3
len: 14
v_gene: TRBV20-1
abundance: .
d_gene: TRBD2

CDR3aa: CASSWTADQPQHF
CDR3nt: TGTGCCAGTAGTTGGACAGCAGATCAGCCCCAGCATTTT
j_gene: TRBJ1-5
len: 13
v_gene: TRBV19
abundance: few
d_gene: .

CDR3aa: CASSSGHRTDTQYF
CDR3nt: TGCGCCAGCAGCTCGGGACACCGCACAGATACGCAGTATTTT
j_gene: TRBJ2-3
len: 14
v_gene: TRBV5-1
abundance: once
d_gene: .

CDR3aa: CASPEETGDTGELFF
CDR3nt: TGTGCCAGCCCCGAGGAGACAGGCGACACCGGGGAGCTGTTTTTT
j_gene: TRBJ2-2
len: 15
v_gene: TRBV7-9
abundance: many
d_gene: .

CDR3aa: CASHSSGNTIYF
CDR3nt: TGTGCCAGCCACAGCTCTGGAAACACCATATATTTT
j_gene: TRBJ1-3
len: 12
v_gene: TRBV7-6
abundance: many
d_gene: .

CDR3aa: CASSPGTSARGEQYF
CDR3nt: TGTGCCAGCAGCCCAGGGACTAGCGCTCGCGGAGAGCAGTACTTC
j_gene: TRBJ2-7
len: 15
v_gene: TRBV3-1
abundance: few
d_gene: TRBD2

CDR3aa: CSAEQRTGGDGYTF
CDR3nt: TGCAGTGCTGAACAACGGACAGGGGGCGATGGCTACACCTTC
j_gene: TRBJ1-2
len: 14
v_gene: TRBV20-1
abundance: many
d_gene: TRBD1

CDR3aa: CASSLGSGRMETQYF
CDR3nt: TGTGCCAGCAGCTTAGGAAGCGGGAGAATGGAGACCCAGTACTTC
j_gene: TRBJ2-5
len: 15
v_gene: TRBV11-1
abundance: .
d_gene: TRBD2

CDR3aa: CASRSGTGGSRRTGELFF
CDR3nt: TGTGCCAGCAGATCCGGGACAGGGGGCTCTCGCCGGACCGGGGAGCTGTTTTTT
j_gene: TRBJ2-2
len: 18
v_gene: TRBV6-1
abundance: many
d_gene: TRBD1

CDR3aa: CASSYSGHGNGADMQYF
CDR3nt: TGTGCCAGCAGTTACTCGGGGCACGGGAACGGCGCAGATATGCAGTATTTT
j_gene: TRBJ2-3
len: 17
v_gene: TRBV6-6
abundance: .
d_gene: .

CDR3aa: CAGSFGFGELFF
CDR3nt: TGTGCCGGCAGTTTTGGGTTCGGGGAGCTGTTTTTT
j_gene: TRBJ2-2
len: 12
v_gene: TRBV27
abundance: .
d_gene: .

CDR3aa: CASRPQAISYEQYF
CDR3nt: TGTGCCAGCAGACCACAGGCCATCTCCTACGAGCAGTACTTC
j_gene: TRBJ2-7
len: 14
v_gene: TRBV28
abundance: many
d_gene: .

CDR3aa: CAISDDKNTEAFF
CDR3nt: TGTGCCATCAGTGACGACAAGAACACTGAAGCTTTCTTT
j_gene: TRBJ1-1
len: 13
v_gene: TRBV10-3
abundance: many
d_gene: .

CDR3aa: CASSSWDRALNEQFF
CDR3nt: TGTGCCAGCAGTTCATGGGACAGGGCCCTCAATGAGCAGTTCTTC
j_gene: TRBJ2-1
len: 15
v_gene: TRBV27
abundance: many
d_gene: TRBD1

CDR3aa: CASQMNTEAFF
CDR3nt: TGTGCCTCCCAAATGAACACTGAAGCTTTCTTT
j_gene: TRBJ1-1
len: 11
v_gene: TRBV30
abundance: many
d_gene: .

CDR3aa: CATSPRGAGELFF
CDR3nt: TGTGCCACCAGCCCACGAGGGGCCGGGGAGCTGTTTTTT
j_gene: TRBJ2-2
len: 13
v_gene: TRBV15
abundance: many
d_gene: .

CDR3aa: CASRAAGVGNQPQHF
CDR3nt: TGTGCCAGCAGAGCCGCGGGGGTGGGCAATCAGCCCCAGCATTTT
j_gene: TRBJ1-5
len: 15
v_gene: TRBV12-3/TRBV12-4
abundance: .
d_gene: .

CDR3aa: CASSSKTGYEQYF
CDR3nt: TGTGCCAGCAGCTCGAAGACGGGGTACGAGCAGTACTTC
j_gene: TRBJ2-7
len: 13
v_gene: TRBV11-1
abundance: once
d_gene: .

CDR3aa: CASSLSSQGAGQPQHF
CDR3nt: TGTGCCAGCAGCCTCTCATCGCAGGGGGCAGGGCAGCCCCAGCATTTT
j_gene: TRBJ1-5
len: 16
v_gene: TRBV27
abundance: many
d_gene: TRBD1

CDR3aa: CASSQGGQSYATNEKLFF
CDR3nt: TGCGCCAGCAGCCAAGGGGGGCAGTCTTATGCAACTAATGAAAAACTGTTTTTT
j_gene: TRBJ1-4
len: 18
v_gene: TRBV4-1
abundance: many
d_gene: .

CDR3aa: CASSHRVRETQYF
CDR3nt: TGTGCCAGCTCCCACAGGGTCCGGGAGACCCAGTACTTC
j_gene: TRBJ2-5
len: 13
v_gene: TRBV18
abundance: few
d_gene: .

CDR3aa: CASSRPGQGYEAFF
CDR3nt: TGTGCCAGCAGTCGTCCGGGACAGGGGTATGAAGCTTTCTTT
j_gene: TRBJ1-1
len: 14
v_gene: TRBV6-2/TRBV6-3
abundance: many
d_gene: TRBD1

CDR3aa: CASSSAGTAFYEQYF
CDR3nt: TGTGCCAGCAGTTCTGCCGGGACAGCTTTTTACGAGCAGTACTTC
j_gene: TRBJ2-7
len: 15
v_gene: TRBV28
abundance: .
d_gene: TRBD1

CDR3aa: CASSQDTGQGAQPQHF
CDR3nt: TGCGCCAGCAGCCAAGATACAGGCCAAGGAGCCCAGCCCCAGCATTTT
j_gene: TRBJ1-5
len: 16
v_gene: TRBV4-1
abundance: many
d_gene: .

CDR3aa: CASSFTSRDNSPLHF
CDR3nt: TGTGCCAGCAGTTTCACGTCCAGGGATAATTCACCCCTCCACTTT
j_gene: TRBJ1-6
len: 15
v_gene: TRBV12-3/TRBV12-4
abundance: many
d_gene: .

CDR3aa: CASSLPGTVSYEQYF
CDR3nt: TGCGCCAGCAGCTTACCCGGGACGGTGTCCTACGAGCAGTACTTC
j_gene: TRBJ2-7
len: 15
v_gene: TRBV5-1
abundance: many
d_gene: .

CDR3aa: CASSFLVTRDTEAFF
CDR3nt: TGTGCCAGCAGTTTTCTCGTCACAAGGGACACTGAAGCTTTCTTT
j_gene: TRBJ1-1
len: 15
v_gene: TRBV12-3/TRBV12-4
abundance: few
d_gene: .

CDR3aa: CASSLTSYNSPLHF
CDR3nt: TGTGCCAGCAGTTTAACCAGCTATAATTCACCCCTCCACTTT
j_gene: TRBJ1-6
len: 14
v_gene: TRBV7-2
abundance: .
d_gene: .

CDR3aa: CASSLGVSNQPQHF
CDR3nt: TGTGCCAGCAGCCTAGGGGTTAGCAATCAGCCCCAGCATTTT
j_gene: TRBJ1-5
len: 14
v_gene: TRBV28
abundance: few
d_gene: .

CDR3aa: CASSELTEGTYNEQFF
CDR3nt: TGTGCCAGCAGTGAGTTGACAGAGGGGACCTACAATGAGCAGTTCTTC
j_gene: TRBJ2-1
len: 16
v_gene: TRBV25-1
abundance: .
d_gene: .

CDR3aa: CASRRAGEGEQFF
CDR3nt: TGTGCCAGCAGAAGAGCGGGAGAGGGCGAGCAGTTCTTC
j_gene: TRBJ2-1
len: 13
v_gene: TRBV11-1
abundance: .
d_gene: TRBD2

CDR3aa: CASSYSKWGTPSEETQYF
CDR3nt: TGTGCCAGCAGTTACTCGAAATGGGGCACTCCGTCGGAAGAGACCCAGTACTTC
j_gene: TRBJ2-5
len: 18
v_gene: TRBV6-5
abundance: many
d_gene: .

CDR3aa: CASSADRGSSGFF
CDR3nt: TGTGCCAGTAGTGCCGACAGGGGATCCAGTGGGTTCTTC
j_gene: TRBJ2-1
len: 13
v_gene: TRBV19
abundance: few
d_gene: TRBD1

CDR3aa: CASSPRGYSNQPQHF
CDR3nt: TGTGCCAGCAGCCCGAGGGGTTATAGCAATCAGCCCCAGCATTTT
j_gene: TRBJ1-5
len: 15
v_gene: TRBV27
abundance: many
d_gene: .

CDR3aa: CASSSFPRQGETQYF
CDR3nt: TGTGCCAGCAGTTCCTTCCCAAGACAGGGAGAGACCCAGTACTTC
j_gene: TRBJ2-5
len: 15
v_gene: TRBV27
abundance: many
d_gene: TRBD1

CDR3aa: CASGSGATEAFF
CDR3nt: TGTGCCAGCGGTTCAGGGGCCACTGAAGCTTTCTTT
j_gene: TRBJ1-1
len: 12
v_gene: TRBV7-9
abundance: many
d_gene: .